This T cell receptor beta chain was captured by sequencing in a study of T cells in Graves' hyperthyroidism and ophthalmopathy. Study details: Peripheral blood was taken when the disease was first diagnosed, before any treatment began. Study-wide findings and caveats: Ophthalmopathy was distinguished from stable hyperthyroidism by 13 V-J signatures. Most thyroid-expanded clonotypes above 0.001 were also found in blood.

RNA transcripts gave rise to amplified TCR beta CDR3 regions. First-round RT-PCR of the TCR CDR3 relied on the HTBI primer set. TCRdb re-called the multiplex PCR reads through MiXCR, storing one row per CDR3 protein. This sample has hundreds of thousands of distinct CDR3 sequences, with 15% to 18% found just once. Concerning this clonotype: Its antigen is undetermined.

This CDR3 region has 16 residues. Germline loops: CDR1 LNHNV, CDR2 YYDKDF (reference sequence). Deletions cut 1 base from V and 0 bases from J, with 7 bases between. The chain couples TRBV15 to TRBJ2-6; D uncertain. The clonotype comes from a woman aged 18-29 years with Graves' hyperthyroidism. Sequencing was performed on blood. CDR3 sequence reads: CATSRGLYSGANVLTF. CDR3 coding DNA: TGTGCCACCAGCAGAGGTCTTTACTCTGGGGCCAACGTCCTGACTTTC. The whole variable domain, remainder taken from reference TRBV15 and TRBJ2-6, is DAMVIQNPRYQVTQFGKPVTLSCSQTLNHNVMYWYQQKSSQAPKLLFHYYDKDFNNEADTPDNFQSRRPNTSFCFLDIRSPGLGDTAMYLCATSRGLYSGANVLTFGAGSRLTVL.